One and the same sample provided the 6 T cell receptor beta chains below, sequenced in a study of vaccination effects on CD4 cells after COVID-19. The protocol was immunoSEQ multiplex PCR, while the TCRdb copy is restricted to in-frame clones and leaves out a portion. The table records 35,000 to 55,000 clones, around 78% of them present only once. Their recognized antigens are unknown. After expansion with viral peptide pools in the ViraFEST assay, antigen-specific CD4+ T cells were sequenced. CD4+ T cell isolation took place after 10 days of culture. No vaccinee had earlier SARS-CoV-2 infection, and nucleocapsid antibodies were negative. The sample in question was CD4+ T cells from PBMCs cultured with SARS-CoV-2 spike peptides, obtained before COVID-19 vaccination. The receptors derive from a human donor who received a COVID-19 vaccine.

The chain employs TRBV18 and TRBJ2-1; 9 bases agree with TRBD1. The CDR3 covers 16 residues. Per germline, CDR1 KGHSH and CDR2 LQKENI. V lost 3 bases to trimming and J lost 5 bases; unmatched junction nucleotides: 8. The CDR3 spells CASSPVGDRVNNEQFF. The DNA of the CDR3 is TGTGCCAGCTCACCGGTGGGGGACAGGGTTAACAATGAGCAGTTCTTC.

This chain connects TRBV18 to TRBJ1-1; 7 nucleotides agree with TRBD1. Germline lookup yields CDR1 KGHSH and CDR2 LQKENI. CDR3 length equals 15 residues. V shed 2 bases, J shed 4 bases, and the junction held 7 bases outside the gene matches. CDR3 coding DNA: TGTGCCAGCTCACCAGAGAGGGGGCAAGGCACTGAAGCTTTCTTT. Its translation: CASSPERGQGTEAFF.

The rearrangement links TRBV2 to TRBJ2-5, with a possible D match to TRBD2 (6 bases). Trimming removed 7 bases at V and 5 bases at J, with 11 bases between. The CDR3 has 12 residues. Per the germline V gene, CDR1 is SNHLY and CDR2 is FYNNEI. CDR3 sequence reads: CASTRGKETQYF. The CDR3 DNA reads as TGTGCCAGCACGCGGGGAAAGGAGACCCAGTACTTC.

The chain combines TRBV2 with TRBJ2-5; D possibly uses TRBD1 or TRBD2 (7 bases each). The CDR3 runs to 15 residues. Germline V gene sequence: CDR1 SNHLY, CDR2 FYNNEI. The V and J ends lost 2 bases and 5 bases respectively, with 15 bases between them. The CDR3 region has the DNA TGTGCCAGCAGTGAACCGCCAGGGGGGGTGGAGACCCAGTACTTC. Translating it yields CASSEPPGGVETQYF.

The rearrangement uses TRBV10-2 and TRBJ1-2; TRBD1 matches at 11 bases. The CDR3 totals 17 residues. V was clipped by 0 bases and J by 6 bases; unmatched bases: 9. The germline V gene encodes CDR1 WSHSY and CDR2 SAAADI. DNA of the CDR3: TGCGCCAGCAGTGAGTCGGGGACAGGGGGATTGCTGGATGGCTACACCTTC. It encodes CASSESGTGGLLDGYTF.

The chain links TRBV19 to TRBJ2-3; D may be TRBD2 (5 bases). The CDR3 totals 18 residues. Trimming shortened V by 1 base and J by 5 bases, and 22 bases separated the two germline ends. Per the germline V gene, CDR1 is LNHDA and CDR2 is SQIVND (reference sequence). The CDR3 DNA follows: TGTGCCAGTAGTATAGGCCTGTCGAGCGGTCCGGCGGGAGATACGCAGTATTTT. Its protein is CASSIGLSSGPAGDTQYF.